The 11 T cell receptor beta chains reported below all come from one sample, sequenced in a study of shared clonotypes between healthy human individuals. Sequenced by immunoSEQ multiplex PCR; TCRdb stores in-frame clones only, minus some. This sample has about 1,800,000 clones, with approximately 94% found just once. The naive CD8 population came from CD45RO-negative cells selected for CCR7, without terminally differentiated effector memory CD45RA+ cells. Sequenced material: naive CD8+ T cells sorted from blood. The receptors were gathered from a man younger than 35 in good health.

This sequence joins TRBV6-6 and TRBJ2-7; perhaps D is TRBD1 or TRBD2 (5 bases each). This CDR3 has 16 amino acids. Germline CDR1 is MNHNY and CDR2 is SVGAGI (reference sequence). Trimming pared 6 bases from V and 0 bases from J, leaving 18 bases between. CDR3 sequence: CASSYAEGPHSYEQYF. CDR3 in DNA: TGTGCCAGCAGCTACGCCGAGGGGCCGCACTCCTACGAGCAGTACTTC.

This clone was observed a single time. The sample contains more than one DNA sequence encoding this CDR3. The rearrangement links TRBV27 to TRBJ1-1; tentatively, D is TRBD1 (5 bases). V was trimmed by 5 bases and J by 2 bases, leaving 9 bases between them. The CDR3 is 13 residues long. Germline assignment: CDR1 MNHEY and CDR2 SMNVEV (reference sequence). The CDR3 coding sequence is TGTGCCAGCAGTCCAGGGAGTAACACTGAAGCTTTCTTT. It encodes CASSPGSNTEAFF.

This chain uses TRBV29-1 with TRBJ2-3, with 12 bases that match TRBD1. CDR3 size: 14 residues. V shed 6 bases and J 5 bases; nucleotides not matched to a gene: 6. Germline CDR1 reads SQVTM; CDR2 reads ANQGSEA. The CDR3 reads CSVVRDRGRDTQYF. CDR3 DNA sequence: TGCAGCGTCGTCCGGGACAGGGGGCGAGATACGCAGTATTTT.

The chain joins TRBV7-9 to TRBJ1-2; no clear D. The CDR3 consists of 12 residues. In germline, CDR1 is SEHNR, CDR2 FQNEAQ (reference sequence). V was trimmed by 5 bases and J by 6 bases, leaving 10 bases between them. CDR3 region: CASSQLADGYTF. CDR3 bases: TGTGCCAGCAGCCAACTAGCCGATGGCTACACCTTC.

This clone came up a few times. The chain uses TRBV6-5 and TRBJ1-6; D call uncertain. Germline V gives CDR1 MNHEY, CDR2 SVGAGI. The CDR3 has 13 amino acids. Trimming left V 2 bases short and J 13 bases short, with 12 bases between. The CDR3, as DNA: TGTGCCAGCAGTTACGGGCAGATGGGTCCCCTCCACTTT. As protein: CASSYGQMGPLHF.

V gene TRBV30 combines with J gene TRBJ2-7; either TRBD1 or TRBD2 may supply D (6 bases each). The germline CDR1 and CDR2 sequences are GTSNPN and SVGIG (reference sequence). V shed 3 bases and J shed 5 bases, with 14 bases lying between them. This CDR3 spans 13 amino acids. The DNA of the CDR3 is TGTGCCTGGAGCCCCCAAGGGGGGCACGAGCAGTACTTC. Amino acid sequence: CAWSPQGGHEQYF.

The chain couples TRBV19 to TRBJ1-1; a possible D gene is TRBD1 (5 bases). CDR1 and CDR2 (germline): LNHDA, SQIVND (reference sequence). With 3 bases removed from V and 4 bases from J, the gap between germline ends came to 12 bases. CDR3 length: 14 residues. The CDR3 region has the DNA TGTGCCAGTAGTATCGCCGGGACCCTCACTGAAGCTTTCTTT. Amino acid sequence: CASSIAGTLTEAFF.

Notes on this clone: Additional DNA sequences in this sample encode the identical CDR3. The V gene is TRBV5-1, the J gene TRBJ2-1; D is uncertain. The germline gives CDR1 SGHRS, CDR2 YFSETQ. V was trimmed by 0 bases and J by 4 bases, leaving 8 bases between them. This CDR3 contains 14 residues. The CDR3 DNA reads TGCGCCAGCAGCTTGGCTGGGCGGTACAATGAGCAGTTCTTC. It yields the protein CASSLAGRYNEQFF.

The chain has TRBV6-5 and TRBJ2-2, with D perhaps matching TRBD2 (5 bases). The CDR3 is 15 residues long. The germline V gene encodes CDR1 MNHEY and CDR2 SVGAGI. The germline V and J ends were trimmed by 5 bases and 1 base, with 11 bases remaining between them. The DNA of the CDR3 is TGTGCCAGCAGTATCCAAGGGAGGAACACCGGGGAGCTGTTTTTT. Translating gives CASSIQGRNTGELFF.

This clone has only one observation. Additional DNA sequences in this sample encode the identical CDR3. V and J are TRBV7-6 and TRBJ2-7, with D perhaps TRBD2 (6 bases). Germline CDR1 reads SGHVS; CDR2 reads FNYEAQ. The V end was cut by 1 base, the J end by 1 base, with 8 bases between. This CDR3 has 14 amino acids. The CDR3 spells CASSLGEASYEQYF. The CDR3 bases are TGTGCCAGCAGCTTAGGGGAGGCGTCCTACGAGCAGTACTTC. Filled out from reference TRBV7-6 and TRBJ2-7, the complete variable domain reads GAGVSQSPRYKVTKRGQDVALRCDPISGHVSLYWYRQALGQGPEFLTYFNYEAQQDKSGLPNDRFSAERPEGSISTLTIQRTEQRDSAMYRCASSLGEASYEQYFGPGTRLTVT.

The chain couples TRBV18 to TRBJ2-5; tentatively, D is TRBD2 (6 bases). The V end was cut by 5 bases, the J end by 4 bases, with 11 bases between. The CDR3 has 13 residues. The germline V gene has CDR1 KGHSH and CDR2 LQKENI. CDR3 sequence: CASSTDGGETQYF. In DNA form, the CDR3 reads TGTGCCAGCTCAACTGACGGGGGAGAGACCCAGTACTTC.